A single sample is the source of the 13 T cell receptor beta chains below, sequenced in a study of T-cell memory formation after mild COVID-19. TCRdb ran MiXCR on the 5' RACE reads and lists one entry per CDR3 protein. The data hold fewer than 200,000 distinct CDR3 sequences, with 13% observed a single time. The source material was PBMCs or a T cell subset sorted from them (not recorded which). The origin of the receptors is a man between 18 and 35 years old who had mild COVID-19 (a few samples of this study predate the infection). Cell type and time point are not known.

The chain recombines TRBV7-9 with TRBJ2-7; TRBD2 aligns across 9 bases. V dropped 3 bases and J dropped 7; count of bases not matched to a gene: 7. CDR1 and CDR2 from the germline V gene are SEHNR and FQNEAQ (reference sequence). CDR3 length equals 14 residues. The chain's CDR3 is CASSLGGGAREQYV. The CDR3 DNA reads as TGTGCCAGCAGCTTGGGCGGGGGGGCGCGAGAGCAGTACGTC.

The chain recombines TRBV7-2 with TRBJ1-2; perhaps TRBD1 as D (6 bases). V lost 7 bases and J lost 7, with 22 bases in between. In germline, CDR1 is SGHTA, CDR2 FQGNSA. This CDR3 is built from 15 residues. The CDR3 DNA reads as TGTGCCAGCACCCCGAGGGGGGGGCGCATAGGTGGCTACACCTTC. This translates into CASTPRGGRIGGYTF.

In this sample, this clonotype turned up a few times. The gene calls are TRBV5-1 and TRBJ2-7; D gene ambiguous. Germline V gene sequence: CDR1 SGHRS, CDR2 YFSETQ. Trimming cost V 3 bases and J 3 bases, with 10 bases left between them. This CDR3 region has 13 residues. In DNA form, the CDR3 reads TGCGCCAGCAGCTCCACCTCCCTCTACGAGCAGTACTTC. It translates to CASSSTSLYEQYF.

In this sample, this clonotype turned up a few times. The CDR3 DNA follows: TGTGCCAGCTCACCACCTCTACAGGGGGATGACACAGATACGCAGTATTTT. Translated: CASSPPLQGDDTDTQYF. The chain joins TRBV18 to TRBJ2-3; 8 nucleotides agree with TRBD1. V lost 0 bases to trimming and J lost 2 bases; unmatched junction nucleotides: 7. This CDR3 region has 17 residues. Per germline, CDR1 KGHSH and CDR2 LQKENI.

This chain uses TRBV18 with TRBJ2-7; D may be TRBD2 (6 bases). The CDR3 is 13 residues long. The germline V gene has CDR1 KGHSH and CDR2 LQKENI. Trimming removed 3 bases from V and 0 bases from J, with 6 bases in between. The chain's CDR3 is CASSPTSSYEQYV. CDR3 nucleotides: TGTGCCAGCTCACCGACTAGCTCCTACGAGCAGTACGTC.

The chain uses TRBV10-3 and TRBJ2-3; 8 positions agree with TRBD2. The germline gives CDR1 ENHRY, CDR2 SYGVKD. The trim removed 5 bases at V and 4 bases at J, leaving 5 bases unmatched. The CDR3 is 14 amino acids. The CDR3 reads CAISFSGAADTQYF. As DNA, the CDR3 is TGTGCCATCAGTTTTAGCGGGGCCGCAGATACGCAGTATTTT.

In this sample, this clonotype turned up once. The rearrangement uses TRBV5-1 and TRBJ1-1, with D hard to call. Germline CDR1 is SGHRS and CDR2 is YFSETQ. V lost 4 bases to trimming and J lost 0 bases, with 16 bases between them. The CDR3 spans 16 residues. The CDR3 is CASSQPPGSMNTEAFF. CDR3 nucleotides: TGCGCCAGCAGCCAACCCCCGGGCAGCATGAACACTGAAGCTTTCTTT.

This clonotype came up many times. The V gene is TRBV4-3, the J gene TRBJ2-3; D may match TRBD1 or TRBD2 (5 bases each). The CDR3 contains 13 residues. CDR1 and CDR2 from the germline V gene are LGHNA and YSLEER. V lost 3 bases to trimming and J lost 5 bases, with 9 bases between them. The CDR3: CASSQGRLDTQYF. CDR3 bases: TGCGCCAGCAGCCAGGGACGCTTAGATACGCAGTATTTT.

This chain links TRBV19 with TRBJ1-4; no clear D gene. The V gene lost 3 bases and the J gene lost 3 bases, with 8 bases spanning the gap. The CDR3 has 14 residues. Germline values: CDR1 LNHDA, CDR2 SQIVND (reference sequence). The CDR3 loop reads CASSIKGANEKLFF. The CDR3 bases are TGTGCCAGTAGTATTAAGGGCGCTAATGAAAAACTGTTTTTT.

This clonotype came up many times. V is TRBV9 and J is TRBJ2-2, with D unclear. The CDR3 sequence is 14 residues long. The germline V and J ends were trimmed by 7 bases and 0 bases, with 10 bases remaining between them. CDR1 and CDR2 (germline): SGDLS, YYNGEE. CDR3 sequence (DNA): TGTGCCAGCGGAAGGGCTACGAACACCGGGGAGCTGTTTTTT. Its protein is CASGRATNTGELFF.

On this clonotype: Mismatch with germline at one junction end may stem from a read error. This chain links TRBV3-1 with TRBJ1-1; D remains unclear. Germline V CDR1 and CDR2: LGHDT, YNNKEL (reference sequence). This CDR3 is built from 13 residues. The CDR3 coding sequence is TGTGACAGCAGCCAAGATCAGGTTACTGAAGCTTTCTTT. It is translated as CDSSQDQVTEAFF.

This clonotype has ten or more counts. This rearrangement joins TRBV12-3 or TRBV12-4 to TRBJ1-4, with TRBD1 as a possible D gene (6 bases). Trimming stripped 5 bases from V and 5 bases from J, with 9 bases between. The CDR3 runs to 13 residues. The CDR3 DNA sequence: TGTGCCAGCAGTGGAACAGGGAATGAAAAACTGTTTTTT. This sequence encodes CASSGTGNEKLFF.

Only a few counts were recorded for this clonotype. V gene TRBV11-2 combines with J gene TRBJ2-1, with D possibly matching TRBD1 (6 bases). V was trimmed by 3 bases and J by 4 bases, leaving 10 bases between them. Germline lookup yields CDR1 SGHAT and CDR2 FQNNGV. The CDR3 consists of 14 residues. CDR3 region: CASSFGQKYNEQFF. The CDR3 DNA reads as TGTGCCAGCAGCTTTGGACAGAAGTACAATGAGCAGTTCTTC.